These 18 T cell receptor beta chains originate from one sample sequenced in a study of blood T cell repertoires in COVID-19 (dated by TCRdb to 2018 to 2020). To prepare the library, the immunoSEQ multiplex PCR assay was applied. TCRdb retrieved this table from immuneACCESS and kept in-frame rearrangements only. Not all clones are present; in checked studies, unresolved V genes account for under half, and no reason is known for the remainder. The sample data list 190,000 or so clones, and 70% to 80% of these were observed just once. The ten biggest clones cover around an eighth of the sample. Sequencing was performed on peripheral blood. The source of these receptors is a man aged 45 to 65 who had recovered from COVID-19.

The chain carries TRBV19 and TRBJ1-5; TRBD1 matches 9 bases. Looked up from germline, CDR1 is LNHDA and CDR2 is SQIVND (reference sequence). V lost 5 bases to trimming and J lost 4 bases; unmatched junction nucleotides: 9. The CDR3 is 16 residues long. CDR3: CASSETGGMGNQPQHF. Written as DNA, the CDR3 is TGTGCCAGTAGTGAGACAGGGGGAATGGGGAATCAGCCCCAGCATTTT.

This clone occurred a few times. The chain links TRBV18 to TRBJ1-1; TRBD1 is a possible D gene (6 bases). With 2 bases removed from V and 0 bases from J, the gap between germline ends came to 16 bases. The CDR3 has 17 residues. Germline-derived CDR1 and CDR2 are KGHSH and LQKENI. The CDR3 DNA reads TGTGCCAGCTCACCAGGGGTGTCAGGGGCCGTGAACACTGAAGCTTTCTTT. Translated: CASSPGVSGAVNTEAFF.

On this clone itself: Other nucleotide sequences from this sample produce the same CDR3. The CDR3 DNA reads as TGCGCCAGCAGCTTGGTGGCGGGAGGGGACGAGACCCAGTACTTC. Translation gives CASSLVAGGDETQYF. J is TRBJ2-5 and V is TRBV5-1; 9 bases align to TRBD2. Germline V gene sequence: CDR1 SGHRS, CDR2 YFSETQ. V was pared by 0 bases and J by 5 bases, with 5 bases of the junction left unmatched. This CDR3 comprises 15 residues.

This sequence joins TRBV9 and TRBJ2-3; 9 bases map to TRBD1. The germline V gene has CDR1 SGDLS and CDR2 YYNGEE. The CDR3 is made up of 17 amino acids. J lost 0 bases, V lost 1 base, and 6 bases had no gene match. The CDR3 coding sequence is TGTGCCAGCAGCGTACCACGTGGACAGGGGAGCACAGATACGCAGTATTTT. Translating it yields CASSVPRGQGSTDTQYF.

The chain recombines TRBV19 with TRBJ1-4; no clear D. Trimming pared 7 bases from V and 1 base from J, leaving 7 bases between. The CDR3 is 13 amino acids. CDR1 and CDR2 from the germline V gene are LNHDA and SQIVND (reference sequence). The CDR3 region is CASTRETNEKLFF. In DNA form, the CDR3 reads TGTGCCAGTACTCGGGAAACTAATGAAAAACTGTTTTTT.

The V gene is TRBV28, the J gene TRBJ1-5; possibly TRBD1 for D (5 bases). The germline CDR1 and CDR2 sequences are MDHEN and SYDVKM. The CDR3 has 14 amino acids. Trimming shortened V by 6 bases and J by 1 base, and 10 bases separated the two germline ends. The CDR3 sequence: CASRNPGSNQPQHF. The CDR3 nucleotides read TGTGCCAGCAGAAACCCAGGGAGCAATCAGCCCCAGCATTTT.

Only one count was recorded for this clone. The genes are TRBV27 and TRBJ2-4; D is ambiguous. This CDR3 spans 10 amino acids. CDR1 is MNHEY, CDR2 SMNVEV, per germline (reference sequence). Trimming took off 11 bases at V and 8 bases at J, with 10 bases between the two ends. CDR3 coding DNA: TGTGCCGCAAAGAGGTACATTCAGTACTTC. This gives the protein CAAKRYIQYF.

The sample holds one count of this clone. The chain has TRBV27 and TRBJ1-4; tentative D call: TRBD1 (5 bases). Trimming took off 5 bases at V and 8 bases at J, with 18 bases between the two ends. Germline V lookup: CDR1 MNHEY, CDR2 SMNVEV (reference sequence). This CDR3 is 15 amino acids long. The CDR3 DNA follows: TGTGCCAGCAGTAGGGGTGGGCAGGAAGGAGAAAAACTGTTTTTT. This sequence encodes CASSRGGQEGEKLFF. The full variable domain, completed using reference TRBV27 and TRBJ1-4, is EAQVTQNPRYLITVTGKKLTVTCSQNMNHEYMSWYRQDPGLGLRQIYYSMNVEVTDKGDVPEGYKVSRKEKRNFPLILESPSPNQTSLYFCASSRGGQEGEKLFFGSGTQLSVL.

This chain joins TRBV10-3 and TRBJ2-7; TRBD2 matches 12 bases. The CDR3 totals 15 residues. The J segment lost 6 bases and the V segment lost 5 bases, leaving 8 bases of the junction unmatched. The germline V gene encodes CDR1 ENHRY and CDR2 SYGVKD. The CDR3 region is CAISSLAGGGGEQYF. CDR3 DNA sequence: TGTGCCATCAGTTCACTAGCGGGAGGAGGCGGCGAGCAGTACTTC.

The chain employs TRBV19 and TRBJ1-1; possible D gene TRBD1, 5 bases. Germline CDR1 LNHDA, CDR2 SQIVND (reference sequence). This CDR3 comprises 12 residues. Trimming stripped 5 bases from V and 7 bases from J, with 11 bases between. The CDR3: CASSFWGVEAFF. As DNA, the CDR3 is TGTGCCAGTAGTTTTTGGGGGGTTGAAGCTTTCTTT.

This chain connects TRBV11-1 to TRBJ2-7; 7 nucleotides line up with TRBD1. This CDR3 has 15 residues. V was clipped by 5 bases and J by 2 bases; unmatched bases: 9. Germline V gives CDR1 SGHAT, CDR2 FQDESV (reference sequence). Written as DNA, the CDR3 is TGTGCCAGCAGCCCAAGGACAGGTGGTACCTACGAGCAGTACTTC. It yields the protein CASSPRTGGTYEQYF. The full variable domain, completed using reference TRBV11-1 and TRBJ2-7, is EAEVAQSPRYKITEKSQAVAFWCDPISGHATLYWYRQILGQGPELLVQFQDESVVDDSQLPKDRFSAERLKGVDSTLKIQPAELGDSAMYLCASSPRTGGTYEQYFGPGTRLTVT.

The chain uses TRBV7-3 and TRBJ2-6; TRBD1 matches 9 bases. V trimming: 5 bases; J trimming: 4 bases; junction bases outside the gene matches: 18. This CDR3 spans 20 amino acids. Germline-derived CDR1 and CDR2 are SGHTA and FQGTGA. As DNA, the CDR3 is TGTGCCAGCAGCCCGCGAGGGCCGGGACAGGGCCCGGGGGGGGCCAACGTCCTGACTTTC. Translating gives CASSPRGPGQGPGGANVLTF.

The chain links TRBV7-9 to TRBJ2-1; 10 nucleotides align to TRBD2. Germline V lookup: CDR1 SEHNR, CDR2 FQNEAQ (reference sequence). V lost 3 bases, J lost 6 bases, and 14 bases stayed unmatched. This CDR3 has 18 amino acids. This chain's CDR3 is CASSFDLTLAGEGNEQFF. CDR3 coding DNA: TGTGCCAGCAGCTTTGACTTGACCCTAGCGGGAGAAGGCAATGAGCAGTTCTTC.

This rearrangement joins TRBV5-1 to TRBJ2-6; no clear D gene. V was cut by 5 bases and J by 0 bases, with 15 bases left in between. Germline CDR1 reads SGHRS; CDR2 reads YFSETQ. CDR3 size: 17 residues. The CDR3, as DNA: TGCGCCAGCAGAAGATCAGGTGAACGCTCTGGGGCCAACGTCCTGACTTTC. Protein: CASRRSGERSGANVLTF.

The J gene is TRBJ1-3, the V gene TRBV12-5, with 9 bases aligning to TRBD1. CDR1 and CDR2 from the germline V gene are LGHNT and FRNRAP. The V and J ends lost 4 bases and 1 base, in that order; junction bases with no gene match: 11. This CDR3 is built from 18 residues. The CDR3 DNA sequence: TGTGCTAGTGGTTGGGGGGACAGGGCCGAGGAATCTGGAAACACCATATATTTT. Amino acid sequence: CASGWGDRAEESGNTIYF.

This rearrangement joins TRBV3-1 (or the pseudogene TRBV3-2) to TRBJ2-5; 7 nucleotides agree with TRBD2. Germline CDR1 reads LGHDT; CDR2 reads YNNKEL (reference sequence). Trimming took 4 bases from V and 6 from J; bases not matched to a gene: 11. The CDR3 is 15 amino acids. The CDR3 DNA reads as TGTGCCAGCAGCCGCGGGGGTCTACCGGGGCAGACCCAGTACTTC. This gives the protein CASSRGGLPGQTQYF.

This clone has a handful of counts. As DNA, the CDR3 is TGTGCCTGGGCCCCCGGGACAGGGAAATACAATGAGCAGTTCTTC. This encodes CAWAPGTGKYNEQFF. The rearrangement uses TRBV30 and TRBJ2-1; TRBD1 agrees at 9 bases. With V trimmed by 5 bases and J by 4 bases, 9 bases remained unmatched. Germline V CDR1 and CDR2: GTSNPN, SVGIG (reference sequence). The CDR3 sequence is 15 residues long.

The chain recombines TRBV18 with TRBJ1-4; 11 nucleotides agree with TRBD1. V shed 3 bases, J shed 7 bases, and the junction held 7 bases outside the gene matches. Germline values: CDR1 KGHSH, CDR2 LQKENI. CDR3 length: 16 residues. The CDR3 nucleotides read TGTGCCAGCTCACCCCAATCGGACAGGGGGCGTGAAAAACTGTTTTTT. Translation: CASSPQSDRGREKLFF.